Shown below are 10 T cell receptor beta chains from a single sample sequenced in a study of CD8+CD57+ T cells in acquired aplastic anemia. Genomic DNA was employed as the template in profiling TCR beta VDJ and CDR3. TCRdb used MiXCR to reprocess the reads, holding one entry per CDR3 protein. The sample shows about 98,000 distinct CDR3 sequences, roughly 70% of them seen only once. It was patients with CD8+CD57+ cell expansion by flow cytometry who were chosen for sequencing. What was sequenced was sorted CD4+, CD8+, or CD8+CD57+ T cells (not recorded which) from PBMCs. The receptors originated from a human donor with aplastic anemia.

The rearrangement links TRBV9 to TRBJ2-1; 9 bases map to TRBD2. The CDR3 covers 18 residues. V was pared by 0 bases and J by 0 bases, with 7 bases of the junction left unmatched. Germline V gene lookup returns CDR1 SGDLS and CDR2 YYNGEE. CDR3 DNA sequence: TGTGCCAGCAGCGTAGGGCCTAGCGGGGTGAGCTCCTACAATGAGCAGTTCTTC. Translating gives CASSVGPSGVSSYNEQFF.

The V gene is TRBV2, the J gene TRBJ1-3; D gene unclear. Germline V CDR1 and CDR2: SNHLY, FYNNEI. Trimming removed 4 bases from V and 4 bases from J, with 17 bases in between. The length of the CDR3 is 16 residues. This CDR3 reads CASSVVDTLIGNTIYF. The CDR3 DNA is TGTGCCAGCAGTGTAGTAGATACCCTCATCGGAAACACCATATATTTT.

The chain links TRBV29-1 to TRBJ1-1; TRBD1 matches at 9 bases. Germline assignment: CDR1 SQVTM and CDR2 ANQGSEA. The V and J ends lost 7 bases and 4 bases, in that order; junction bases with no gene match: 7. This CDR3 has 13 amino acids. CDR3 region: CSGGQGTGTEAFF. DNA for the CDR3: TGCAGCGGCGGACAGGGGACGGGCACTGAAGCTTTCTTT.

This chain links TRBV6-1 with TRBJ1-6; the D gene is possibly TRBD1 (6 bases). CDR1 and CDR2 from the germline V gene are MNHNS and SASEGT. The CDR3 has 15 amino acids. Trimming cost V 5 bases and J 7 bases, with 15 bases left between them. The CDR3 coding sequence is TGTGCCAGCAGTCCTTGGGAGAGGGGGAATTCACCCCTCCACTTT. This encodes CASSPWERGNSPLHF.

The V call is TRBV20-1, the J call TRBJ1-6; D is undetermined. This CDR3 has 13 amino acids. The ends were cut back, 3 bases at V and 8 bases at J, with 11 bases in the middle. Germline values: CDR1 DFQATT, CDR2 SNEGSKA (reference sequence). CDR3 sequence reads: CSARTAADSPLHF. As DNA, the CDR3 is TGCAGTGCTAGGACCGCGGCAGATTCACCCCTCCACTTT.

CDR3 in DNA: TGCAGTGCTAGTGTGGGATTTAGCAATCAGCCCCAGCATTTT. Residues: CSASVGFSNQPQHF. This sequence joins TRBV20-1 and TRBJ1-5; D not resolved. The CDR3 length is 14 residues. CDR1 DFQATT and CDR2 SNEGSKA come from the germline V gene (reference sequence). Trimming took 3 bases from V and 0 from J, leaving 9 bases between them.

The rearrangement joins TRBV7-9 to TRBJ2-1; D remains ambiguous. The CDR3 totals 10 residues. V lost 5 bases and J 10 bases, leaving 6 bases between the germline ends. The V gene's germline CDR1 is SEHNR and CDR2 FQNEAQ (reference sequence). Here the CDR3 DNA reads TGTGCCAGCAGCCATGGGGAGCAGTTCTTC. Translating it yields CASSHGEQFF.

The V and J genes are TRBV20-1 and TRBJ2-3, with 8 bases fitting TRBD1. CDR1 is DFQATT, CDR2 SNEGSKA, per germline (reference sequence). Losses at the gene ends were 0 bases for V and 4 bases for J; bases not matched to a gene: 6. The CDR3 runs 15 residues. The CDR3, as DNA: TGCAGTGCTAGAGATGGGAGGACAGGGTCAGATACGCAGTATTTT. This encodes CSARDGRTGSDTQYF.

This sequence joins TRBV4-1 and TRBJ1-1; D is uncertain. Trimming stripped 0 bases from V and 3 bases from J, with 8 bases between. The germline V gene encodes CDR1 MGHRA and CDR2 YSYEKL. This CDR3 is 14 amino acids long. The CDR3 spells CASSQDSGYTEAFF. CDR3 nucleotides: TGCGCCAGCAGCCAAGATAGCGGGTACACTGAAGCTTTCTTT.

The genes are TRBV15 and TRBJ1-5; 8 bases fit TRBD1. The CDR3 is made up of 14 amino acids. Germline CDR1 is LNHNV and CDR2 is YYDKDF (reference sequence). With V trimmed by 4 bases and J by 7 bases, 6 bases remained unmatched. Here the CDR3 reads CATSTDRGGQPQHF. The CDR3 DNA reads TGTGCCACCAGCACCGACAGGGGCGGACAGCCCCAGCATTTT.